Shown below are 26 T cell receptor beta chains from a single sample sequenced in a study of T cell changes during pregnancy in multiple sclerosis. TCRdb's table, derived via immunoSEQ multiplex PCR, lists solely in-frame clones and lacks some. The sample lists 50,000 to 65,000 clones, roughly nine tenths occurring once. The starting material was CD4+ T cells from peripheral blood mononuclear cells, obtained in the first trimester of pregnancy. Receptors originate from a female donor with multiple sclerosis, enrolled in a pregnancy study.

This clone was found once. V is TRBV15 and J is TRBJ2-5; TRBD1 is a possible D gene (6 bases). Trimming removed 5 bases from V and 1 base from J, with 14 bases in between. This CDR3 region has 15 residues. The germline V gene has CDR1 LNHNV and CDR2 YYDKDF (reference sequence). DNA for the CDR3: TGTGCCACCAGCTTCCGAGGGGGTCTCCAAGAGACCCAGTACTTC. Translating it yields CATSFRGGLQETQYF.

CDR3 in amino acids: CASSLGRQGRSYGYTF. CDR3 nucleotide sequence: TGTGCCAGCAGCTTAGGCCGGCAGGGAAGATCCTATGGCTACACCTTC. V is TRBV7-2 and J is TRBJ1-2; D perhaps matches TRBD1 (5 bases). The germline gives CDR1 SGHTA, CDR2 FQGNSA. The CDR3 totals 16 residues. The V and J ends lost 1 base and 4 bases respectively, with 16 bases between them.

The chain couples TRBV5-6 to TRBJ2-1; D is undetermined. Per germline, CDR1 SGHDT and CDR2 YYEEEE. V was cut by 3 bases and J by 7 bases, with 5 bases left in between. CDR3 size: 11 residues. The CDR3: CASSYRNEQFF. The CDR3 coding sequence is TGTGCCAGCAGCTACCGGAATGAGCAGTTCTTC. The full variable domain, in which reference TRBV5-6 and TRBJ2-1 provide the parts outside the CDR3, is DAGVTQSPTHLIKTRGQQVTLRCSPKSGHDTVSWYQQALGQGPQFIFQYYEEEERQRGNFPDRFSGHQFPNYSSELNVNALLLGDSALYLCASSYRNEQFFGPGTRLTVL.

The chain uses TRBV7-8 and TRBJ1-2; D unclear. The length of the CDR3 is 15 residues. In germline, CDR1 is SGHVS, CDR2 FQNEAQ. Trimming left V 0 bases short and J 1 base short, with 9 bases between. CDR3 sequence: CASSLARGSNYGYTF. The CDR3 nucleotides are TGTGCCAGCAGCTTAGCGCGAGGGAGTAACTATGGCTACACCTTC.

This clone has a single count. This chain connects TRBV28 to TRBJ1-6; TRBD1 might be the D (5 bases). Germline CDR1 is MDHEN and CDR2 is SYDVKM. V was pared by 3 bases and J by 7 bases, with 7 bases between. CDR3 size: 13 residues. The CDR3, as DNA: TGTGCCAGCAGTTTGGGGGGAAATTCACCCCTCCACTTT. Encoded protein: CASSLGGNSPLHF.

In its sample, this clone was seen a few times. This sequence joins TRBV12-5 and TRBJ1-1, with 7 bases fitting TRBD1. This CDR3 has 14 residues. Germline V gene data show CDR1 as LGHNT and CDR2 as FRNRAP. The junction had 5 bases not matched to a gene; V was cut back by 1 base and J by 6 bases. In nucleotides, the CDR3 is TGTGCTAGTGGTTTGGGACAGGGAGCGGCTGAAGCTTTCTTT. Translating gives CASGLGQGAAEAFF.

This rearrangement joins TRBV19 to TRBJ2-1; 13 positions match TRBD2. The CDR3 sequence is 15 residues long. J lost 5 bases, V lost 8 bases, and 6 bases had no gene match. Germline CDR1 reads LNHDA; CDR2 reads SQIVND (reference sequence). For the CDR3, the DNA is TGTGCCAGTTCTGGGACTAGCGGGGCGAACAATGAGCAGTTCTTC. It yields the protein CASSGTSGANNEQFF.

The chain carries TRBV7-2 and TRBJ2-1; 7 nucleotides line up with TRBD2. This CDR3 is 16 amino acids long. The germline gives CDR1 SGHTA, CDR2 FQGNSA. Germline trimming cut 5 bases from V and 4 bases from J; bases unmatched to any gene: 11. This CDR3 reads CASSPVSSGVYNEQFF. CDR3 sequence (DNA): TGTGCCAGCAGCCCAGTCTCCAGCGGGGTTTACAATGAGCAGTTCTTC.

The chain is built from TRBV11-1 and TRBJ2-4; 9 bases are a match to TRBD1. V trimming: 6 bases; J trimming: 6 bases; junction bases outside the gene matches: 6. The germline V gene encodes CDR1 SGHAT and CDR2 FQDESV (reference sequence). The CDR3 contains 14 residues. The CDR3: CASSDRQGGNIQYF. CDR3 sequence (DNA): TGTGCCAGCAGTGATAGACAGGGGGGAAACATTCAGTACTTC. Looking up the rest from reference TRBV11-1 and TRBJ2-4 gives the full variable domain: EAEVAQSPRYKITEKSQAVAFWCDPISGHATLYWYRQILGQGPELLVQFQDESVVDDSQLPKDRFSAERLKGVDSTLKIQPAELGDSAMYLCASSDRQGGNIQYFGAGTRLSVL.

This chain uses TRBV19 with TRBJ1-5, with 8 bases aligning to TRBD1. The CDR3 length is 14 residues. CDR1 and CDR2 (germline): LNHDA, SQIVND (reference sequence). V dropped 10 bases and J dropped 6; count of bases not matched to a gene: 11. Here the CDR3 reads CANSRTGRTQPQHF. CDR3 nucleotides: TGTGCCAATAGCCGGACAGGGAGGACTCAGCCCCAGCATTTT.

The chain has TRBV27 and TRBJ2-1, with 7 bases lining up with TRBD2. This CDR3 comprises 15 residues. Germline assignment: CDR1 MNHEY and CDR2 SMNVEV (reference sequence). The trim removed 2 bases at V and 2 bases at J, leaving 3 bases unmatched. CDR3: CASSLVLAAYNEQFF. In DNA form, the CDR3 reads TGTGCCAGCAGTTTAGTGCTAGCGGCCTACAATGAGCAGTTCTTC.

DNA for the CDR3: TGTGCCAGCAGCGGGACAGGGGGCAGGGACACTGAAGCTTTCTTT. Its translation is CASSGTGGRDTEAFF. J is TRBJ1-1 and V is TRBV5-6; 12 positions agree with TRBD1. CDR1 is SGHDT and CDR2 is YYEEEE in the germline V gene. The J segment lost 3 bases and the V segment lost 4 bases, leaving 4 bases of the junction unmatched. The CDR3 has 15 amino acids.

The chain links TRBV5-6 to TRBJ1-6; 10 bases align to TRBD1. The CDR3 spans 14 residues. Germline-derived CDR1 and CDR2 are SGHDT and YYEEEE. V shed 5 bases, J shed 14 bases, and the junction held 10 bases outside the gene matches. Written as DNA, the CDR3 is TGTGCCAGCAGTCCCGGGACAGGGGCGTCGTCCCTCCACTTT. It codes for CASSPGTGASSLHF.

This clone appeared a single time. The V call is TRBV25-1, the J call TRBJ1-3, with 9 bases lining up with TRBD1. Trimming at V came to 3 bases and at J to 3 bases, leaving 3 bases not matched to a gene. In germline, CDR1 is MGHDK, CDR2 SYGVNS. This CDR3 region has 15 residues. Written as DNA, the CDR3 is TGTGCCAGCAGTGAGGGACAGGGCCGTGGAAACACCATATATTTT. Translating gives CASSEGQGRGNTIYF.

CDR3 in DNA: TGTGCCAGCAGCGTCTCTAGCGGGGGTGGCTACGAGCAGTACTTC. It yields the protein CASSVSSGGGYEQYF. The chain has TRBV9 and TRBJ2-7, with 10 nucleotides matching TRBD2. The CDR3 spans 15 residues. Germline V gives CDR1 SGDLS, CDR2 YYNGEE. With V trimmed by 2 bases and J by 3 bases, 5 bases remained unmatched.

In DNA, the CDR3 is TGTGCCAGCAGCAGGGACAGGGGGTCCTATAATTCACCCCTCCACTTT. Protein sequence: CASSRDRGSYNSPLHF. The chain employs TRBV5-6 and TRBJ1-6, with TRBD1 matching 11 bases. The V and J ends lost 4 bases and 1 base, in that order; junction bases with no gene match: 1. Germline V lookup: CDR1 SGHDT, CDR2 YYEEEE. The CDR3 consists of 16 residues.

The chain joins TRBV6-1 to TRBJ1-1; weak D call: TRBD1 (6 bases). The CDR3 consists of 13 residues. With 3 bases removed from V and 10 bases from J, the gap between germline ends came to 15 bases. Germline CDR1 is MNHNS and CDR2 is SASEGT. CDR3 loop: CASSENRASPAFF. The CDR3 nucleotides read TGTGCCAGCAGTGAGAACAGGGCGAGTCCAGCTTTCTTT.

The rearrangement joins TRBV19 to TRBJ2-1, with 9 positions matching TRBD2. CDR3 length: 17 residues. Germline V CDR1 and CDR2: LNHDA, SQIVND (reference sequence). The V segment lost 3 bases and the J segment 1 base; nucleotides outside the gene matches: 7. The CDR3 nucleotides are TGTGCCAGTAGTATCGGTCAGCGGGGGGTTTCCTACAATGAGCAGTTCTTC. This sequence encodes CASSIGQRGVSYNEQFF.

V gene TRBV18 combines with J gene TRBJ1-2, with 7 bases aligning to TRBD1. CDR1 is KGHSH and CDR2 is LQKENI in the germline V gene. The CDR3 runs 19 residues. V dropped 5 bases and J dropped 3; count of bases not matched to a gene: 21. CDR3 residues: CASSSFPGTVGLRDYGYTF. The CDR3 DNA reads TGTGCCAGCTCATCATTCCCCGGGACAGTTGGTTTGAGGGACTATGGCTACACCTTC.

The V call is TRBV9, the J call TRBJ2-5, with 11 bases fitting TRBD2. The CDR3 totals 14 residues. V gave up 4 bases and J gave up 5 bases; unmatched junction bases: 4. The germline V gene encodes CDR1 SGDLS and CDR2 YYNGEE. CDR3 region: CASSLAGGFETQYF. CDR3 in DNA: TGTGCCAGCAGCCTAGCGGGGGGTTTTGAGACCCAGTACTTC. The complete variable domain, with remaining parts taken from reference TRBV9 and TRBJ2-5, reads DSGVTQTPKHLITATGQRVTLRCSPRSGDLSVYWYQQSLDQGLQFLIQYYNGEERAKGNILERFSAQQFPDLHSELNLSSLELGDSALYFCASSLAGGFETQYFGPGTRLLVL.

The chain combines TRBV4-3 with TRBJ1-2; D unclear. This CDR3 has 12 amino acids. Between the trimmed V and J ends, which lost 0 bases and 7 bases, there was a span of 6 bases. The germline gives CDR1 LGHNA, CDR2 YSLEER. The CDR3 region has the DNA TGCGCCAGCAGCCAAGAGGAGGCTGGCTACACCTTC. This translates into CASSQEEAGYTF.

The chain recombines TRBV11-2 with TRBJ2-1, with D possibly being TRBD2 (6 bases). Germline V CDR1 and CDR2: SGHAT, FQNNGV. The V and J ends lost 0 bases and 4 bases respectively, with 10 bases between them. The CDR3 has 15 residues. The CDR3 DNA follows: TGTGCCAGCAGCTTAGACGGGGGTAGGTACAATGAGCAGTTCTTC. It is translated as CASSLDGGRYNEQFF. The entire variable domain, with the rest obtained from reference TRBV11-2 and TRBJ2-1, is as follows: EAGVAQSPRYKIIEKRQSVAFWCNPISGHATLYWYQQILGQGPKLLIQFQNNGVVDDSQLPKDRFSAERLKGVDSTLKIQPAKLEDSAVYLCASSLDGGRYNEQFFGPGTRLTVL.

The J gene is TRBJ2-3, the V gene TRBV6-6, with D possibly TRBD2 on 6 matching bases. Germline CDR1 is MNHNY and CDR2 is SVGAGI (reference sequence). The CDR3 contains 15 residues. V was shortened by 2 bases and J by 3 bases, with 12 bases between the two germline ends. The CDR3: CASSYRAGLTDTQYF. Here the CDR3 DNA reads TGTGCCAGCAGTTACCGGGCGGGGCTTACAGATACGCAGTATTTT.

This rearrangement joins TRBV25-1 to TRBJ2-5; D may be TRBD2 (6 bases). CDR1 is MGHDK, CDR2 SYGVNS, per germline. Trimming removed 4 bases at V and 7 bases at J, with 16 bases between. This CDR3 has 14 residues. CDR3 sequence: CASSATGGKGTQYF. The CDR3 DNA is TGTGCCAGCAGTGCCACCGGGGGTAAAGGGACCCAGTACTTC.

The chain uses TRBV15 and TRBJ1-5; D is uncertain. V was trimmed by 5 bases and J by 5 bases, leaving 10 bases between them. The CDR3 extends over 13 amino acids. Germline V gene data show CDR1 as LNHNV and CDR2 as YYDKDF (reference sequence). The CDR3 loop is CATSFDGDQPQHF. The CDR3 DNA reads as TGTGCCACCAGCTTCGACGGGGATCAGCCCCAGCATTTT.

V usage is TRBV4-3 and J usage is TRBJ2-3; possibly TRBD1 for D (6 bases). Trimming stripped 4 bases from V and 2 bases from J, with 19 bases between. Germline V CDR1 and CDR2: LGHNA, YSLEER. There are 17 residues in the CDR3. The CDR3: CASSLTRGGGSTDTQYF. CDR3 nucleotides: TGCGCCAGCAGCCTCACCCGAGGGGGTGGGTCCACAGATACGCAGTATTTT.